This T cell receptor beta chain was found in a study of PD-1 blockade in classical Hodgkin lymphoma. Findings and limits, study-wide: Reported findings placed baseline TCR diversity lower in newly diagnosed patients (compared with healthy donors). Later analyses included only patients treated at least 1 year post-ASCT.

Only in-frame clones appear in the TCRdb table, and some are missing; sequencing was by immunoSEQ multiplex PCR. The table has 35,000 to 45,000 clones, around 88% seen once. Relapse after autologous stem cell transplantation occurred in every patient, and brentuximab vedotin exposure varied. This CDR3 has 14 residues. The V end was cut by 7 bases, the J end by 2 bases, with 14 bases between. Germline lookup yields CDR1 MDHEN and CDR2 SYDVKM. To note about this clone: What it binds is unknown.

Here the sequenced sample was peripheral blood mononuclear cells (PBMCs), taken before the second cycle of nivolumab. The TCR originated in a human donor with classical Hodgkin lymphoma. The chain uses TRBV28 and TRBJ2-5; D gene ambiguous. The CDR3 region is CASKGGVLQETQYF. For the CDR3, the DNA is TGTGCCAGCAAAGGCGGAGTACTACAAGAGACCCAGTACTTC.